A single sample is the source of the 23 T cell receptor beta chains below, sequenced in a study of OX40 agonist ivuxolimab in advanced cancers. Profiling relied on immunoSEQ multiplex PCR, and the TCRdb table lists in-frame clones only, not all of them. The sample lists 30,000 to 45,000 clones; 82% were seen once. The specimen comprised CD4+ or CD8+ T cells sorted from blood, sampled in a trial of the OX40 agonist ivuxolimab. Source of these receptors: an adult with an advanced solid tumor such as melanoma, head and neck, liver or kidney cancer.

Only a few counts were recorded for this clone. This sequence joins TRBV5-1 and TRBJ1-4, with no clear D. V was clipped by 0 bases and J by 7 bases, with 13 bases between them. Germline V gene data show CDR1 as SGHRS and CDR2 as YFSETQ. The CDR3 sequence is 15 residues long. The DNA for the CDR3 is TGCGCCAGCAGCTTGGAGTGGGGTGGAAGTGAAAAACTGTTTTTT. Its protein is CASSLEWGGSEKLFF.

The chain has TRBV2 and TRBJ1-2, with 8 bases aligning to TRBD1. V lost 6 bases to trimming and J lost 10 bases; unmatched junction nucleotides: 7. The germline V gene encodes CDR1 SNHLY and CDR2 FYNNEI. The CDR3 spans 12 residues. Written as DNA, the CDR3 is TGTGCCAGCAGAGGGGACAGGTACGCCTACACCTTC. It codes for CASRGDRYAYTF.

The J gene is TRBJ1-6, the V gene TRBV5-1; D is perhaps TRBD1 (5 bases). The V and J ends lost 0 bases and 8 bases respectively, with 15 bases between them. Germline V gene sequence: CDR1 SGHRS, CDR2 YFSETQ. The CDR3 has 16 amino acids. The CDR3 here is CASSLVFRDGDSPLHF. DNA for the CDR3: TGCGCCAGCAGCTTGGTGTTTCGGGACGGCGATTCACCCCTCCACTTT.

This clone occurred once. The CDR3 region has the DNA TGCGCCAGCAGCCTACAGGGGCTAGCGGGGGCGTACGAGCAGTACTTC. It translates to CASSLQGLAGAYEQYF. The chain is built from TRBV5-1 and TRBJ2-7; 10 nucleotides match TRBD2. V shed 4 bases, J shed 4 bases, and the junction held 11 bases outside the gene matches. Germline V gives CDR1 SGHRS, CDR2 YFSETQ. CDR3 length: 16 residues.

The rearrangement joins TRBV6-1 to TRBJ1-2; D might be TRBD1 (5 bases). CDR1 and CDR2 (germline): MNHNS, SASEGT. V was clipped by 0 bases and J by 4 bases, with 21 bases between them. There are 18 residues in the CDR3. For the CDR3, the DNA is TGTGCCAGCAGTGAAGCGCTTCGAGGTTGGGGGGTCTCCTATGGCTACACCTTC. It is translated as CASSEALRGWGVSYGYTF.

This clone has a single count. The chain joins TRBV18 to TRBJ2-5; no clear D. Germline CDR1 is KGHSH and CDR2 is LQKENI. The CDR3 has 14 residues. The V end lost 0 bases, the J end lost 2 bases, and 7 bases lay between the germline ends. The CDR3 sequence: CASSPPGQQETQYF. The CDR3, as DNA: TGTGCCAGCTCACCACCAGGTCAACAAGAGACCCAGTACTTC. The whole variable domain, remainder taken from reference TRBV18 and TRBJ2-5, is NAGVMQNPRHLVRRRGQEARLRCSPMKGHSHVYWYRQLPEEGLKFMVYLQKENIIDESGMPKERFSAEFPKEGPSILRIQQVVRGDSAAYFCASSPPGQQETQYFGPGTRLLVL.

The rearrangement links TRBV27 to TRBJ1-6; TRBD1 agrees at 10 bases. With 0 bases clipped from V and 0 bases from J, the junction kept 5 bases outside the gene matches. From germline, CDR1 is MNHEY and CDR2 SMNVEV (reference sequence). This CDR3 is built from 19 residues. The CDR3 sequence: CASSLSGQGILSYNSPLHF. In nucleotides, the CDR3 is TGTGCCAGCAGTTTATCGGGACAGGGGATACTCTCCTATAATTCACCCCTCCACTTT.

The chain joins TRBV5-1 to TRBJ1-1; 12 nucleotides match TRBD1. This CDR3 comprises 15 residues. Germline V CDR1 and CDR2: SGHRS, YFSETQ. V lost 3 bases to trimming and J lost 4 bases; unmatched junction nucleotides: 4. For the CDR3, the DNA is TGCGCCAGCAGCTCAGGGACAGGGGGCATCACTGAAGCTTTCTTT. This gives the protein CASSSGTGGITEAFF.

The J gene is TRBJ2-5, the V gene TRBV9; 12 bases agree with TRBD2. The CDR3 is made up of 17 amino acids. Germline CDR1 reads SGDLS; CDR2 reads YYNGEE. Trimming took 3 bases from V and 1 from J; bases not matched to a gene: 7. The CDR3 nucleotides read TGTGCCAGCAGCGCAGGACTAGCGGGACTGATCCAAGAGACCCAGTACTTC. Translation: CASSAGLAGLIQETQYF.

The chain is built from TRBV19 and TRBJ2-4, with 8 nucleotides matching TRBD2. Germline V gives CDR1 LNHDA, CDR2 SQIVND (reference sequence). The CDR3 is 15 amino acids. With 7 bases clipped from V and 3 bases from J, the junction kept 8 bases outside the gene matches. CDR3 in amino acids: CASTPGGPVKNIQYF. CDR3 DNA: TGTGCCAGTACTCCGGGGGGGCCGGTCAAAAACATTCAGTACTTC.

This clone has just one count. The J gene is TRBJ2-7, the V gene TRBV7-2; TRBD1 matches 7 bases. The CDR3 extends over 15 amino acids. The V and J ends lost 2 bases and 2 bases, in that order; junction bases with no gene match: 6. Germline lookup yields CDR1 SGHTA and CDR2 FQGNSA. CDR3 DNA sequence: TGTGCCAGCAGCTTAACCCCCGGGACAGCCTACGAGCAGTACTTC. Residues: CASSLTPGTAYEQYF.

This clone was seen a handful of times. J is TRBJ1-4 and V is TRBV5-6; D not resolved. CDR3 size: 14 residues. Germline V lookup: CDR1 SGHDT, CDR2 YYEEEE. V lost 3 bases to trimming and J lost 8 bases, with 14 bases between them. As DNA, the CDR3 is TGTGCCAGCAGCTCGCCAGCAGCAGCCGAAAAACTGTTTTTT. Translated: CASSSPAAAEKLFF.

This clone was seen a few times. The chain combines TRBV7-2 with TRBJ1-5; D is uncertain. The germline CDR1 and CDR2 sequences are SGHTA and FQGNSA. CDR3 length equals 13 residues. The V end was cut by 7 bases, the J end by 5 bases, with 12 bases between. The CDR3 DNA reads as TGTGCCAGCAACGACCAGTCCTATCAGCCCCAGCATTTT. Its translation: CASNDQSYQPQHF.

This clone has more than one count but fewer than ten. The rearrangement uses TRBV7-2 and TRBJ2-7; perhaps D is TRBD1 or TRBD2 (6 bases each). The CDR3 is made up of 13 amino acids. Germline V gene data show CDR1 as SGHTA and CDR2 as FQGNSA. V lost 8 bases, J lost 12 bases, and 23 bases lay in between. The CDR3 reads CASAPPWGAQMYF. CDR3 nucleotide sequence: TGTGCCAGCGCACCGCCGTGGGGGGCACAGATGTACTTC.

The V gene is TRBV30, the J gene TRBJ1-6; the D is unclear. The germline gives CDR1 GTSNPN, CDR2 SVGIG (reference sequence). CDR3 length: 17 residues. Trimming removed 3 bases at V and 0 bases at J, with 15 bases between. CDR3 sequence (DNA): TGTGCCTGGAGCCTCCCGGGCGGAGGCTCCTATAATTCACCCCTCCACTTT. Translated: CAWSLPGGGSYNSPLHF. The variable domain in full, with the rest retrieved from reference TRBV30 and TRBJ1-6, is SQTIHQWPATLVQPVGSPLSLECTVEGTSNPNLYWYRQAAGRGLQLLFYSVGIGQISSEVPQNLSASRPQDRQFILSSKKLLLSDSGFYLCAWSLPGGGSYNSPLHFGNGTRLTVT.

This clone has just one count. This sequence joins TRBV6-5 and TRBJ2-7; 8 nucleotides align to TRBD1. This CDR3 has 13 residues. Germline V gene lookup returns CDR1 MNHEY and CDR2 SVGAGI. With V trimmed by 6 bases and J by 7 bases, 8 bases remained unmatched. CDR3 protein: CASSPQGAGEQYF. The CDR3 coding sequence is TGTGCCAGCAGCCCTCAGGGGGCCGGGGAGCAGTACTTC.

In DNA form, the CDR3 reads TGTGCCAGCAGCCAGGACAGGCAGCGCGAGCAGTACTTC. Protein sequence: CASSQDRQREQYF. The rearrangement joins TRBV7-8 to TRBJ2-7, with 7 bases lining up with TRBD1. CDR1 and CDR2 from the germline V gene are SGHVS and FQNEAQ. The CDR3 extends over 13 amino acids. V shed 5 bases and J 6 bases; nucleotides not matched to a gene: 7.

The V gene is TRBV30, the J gene TRBJ2-5; 8 positions agree with TRBD2. V lost 0 bases and J lost 2; bases outside the gene matches: 8. The CDR3 is made up of 16 amino acids. Germline V gene data show CDR1 as GTSNPN and CDR2 as SVGIG (reference sequence). This CDR3 reads CAWSVGITSGQETQYF. The CDR3 DNA reads as TGTGCCTGGAGTGTAGGGATTACTAGCGGACAAGAGACCCAGTACTTC.

This clone was observed a few times. The chain uses TRBV7-8 and TRBJ2-2; D is possibly TRBD2 (5 bases). Germline loops: CDR1 SGHVS, CDR2 FQNEAQ. Trimming pared 10 bases from V and 6 bases from J, leaving 18 bases between. CDR3 size: 14 residues. Written as DNA, the CDR3 is TGTGCCACCACCCCCCGGCGGGTTGCCGGGGAGCTGTTTTTT. Its protein product is CATTPRRVAGELFF.

The chain uses TRBV7-2 and TRBJ2-1; D uncertain. V lost 4 bases to trimming and J lost 5 bases, with 12 bases between them. Germline V lookup: CDR1 SGHTA, CDR2 FQGNSA. The CDR3 extends over 14 amino acids. In DNA form, the CDR3 reads TGTGCCAGCAGCTCTTGGAACTGGAACAATGAGCAGTTCTTC. This encodes CASSSWNWNNEQFF.

The chain carries TRBV7-2 and TRBJ1-2, with a possible D match to TRBD1 (6 bases). The CDR3 has 16 residues. The V and J ends lost 5 bases and 4 bases respectively, with 20 bases between them. The germline CDR1 and CDR2 sequences are SGHTA and FQGNSA. As DNA, the CDR3 is TGTGCCAGCAGCCTCGAAGGGGGGAGGGTACTCTATGGCTACACCTTC. It yields the protein CASSLEGGRVLYGYTF.

The V and J genes are TRBV27 and TRBJ2-1; TRBD2 aligns across 16 bases. The CDR3 loop spans 14 amino acids. Germline lookup yields CDR1 MNHEY and CDR2 SMNVEV (reference sequence). Trimming took 4 bases from V and 15 from J; bases not matched to a gene: 6. The CDR3 sequence is CASSWGLAGGPRFF. Written as DNA, the CDR3 is TGTGCCAGCAGTTGGGGACTAGCGGGGGGGCCACGGTTCTTC.

V and J are TRBV15 and TRBJ2-7, with D possibly called TRBD1 or TRBD2 (6 bases each). Trimming left V 6 bases short and J 7 bases short, with 19 bases between. Per the germline V gene, CDR1 is LNHNV and CDR2 is YYDKDF (reference sequence). This CDR3 spans 14 amino acids. Here the CDR3 reads CATRPGGPFWEQYF. For the CDR3, the DNA is TGTGCCACCAGACCTGGGGGGCCTTTTTGGGAGCAGTACTTC.